This T cell receptor beta chain was obtained from a study of shared clonotypes between healthy human individuals. Trimming cost V 3 bases and J 5 bases, with 15 bases left between them. The CDR3 is 15 residues long. Per the germline V gene, CDR1 is SGHAT and CDR2 is FQNNGV. The repertoire was sequenced with immunoSEQ multiplex PCR; TCRdb's copy has only in-frame clones and lacks some. The sample contains about 710,000 clones, around 73% of which appear only once. The chain joins TRBV11-2 to TRBJ2-3; possibly TRBD1 for D (6 bases). The receptor was derived from a woman between 25 and 40 years old in good health. The sample taken for sequencing was memory CD4+ T cells sorted from blood. Subset defined: CD45RA-negative fraction. The CDR3 reads CASSFAQGILDTQYF. CDR3 DNA sequence: TGTGCCAGCAGCTTCGCACAGGGTATATTAGATACGCAGTATTTT.